The 23 T cell receptor beta chains below all came from one sample that was sequenced in a study of blood T cell repertoires in COVID-19. Profiled with immunoSEQ multiplex PCR; TCRdb holds only in-frame clones, not every one. Here the sample spans approximately 130,000 clones, roughly 80% being singletons. Sequenced sample: PBMCs or T cells enriched from blood (not recorded which). The source is a young man who had recovered from COVID-19.

The chain links TRBV12-3 or TRBV12-4 to TRBJ2-1; a possible D gene is TRBD2 (6 bases). V was pared by 6 bases and J by 4 bases, with 10 bases between. The CDR3 is 13 residues long. CDR3 sequence: CASRRGGYNEQFF. In DNA form, the CDR3 reads TGTGCCAGCAGGAGGGGAGGTTACAATGAGCAGTTCTTC.

J is TRBJ2-1 and V is TRBV27; weak D call: TRBD1 (6 bases). Germline CDR1 reads MNHEY; CDR2 reads SMNVEV (reference sequence). The CDR3 extends over 15 amino acids. Trimming took off 5 bases at V and 2 bases at J, with 13 bases between the two ends. As DNA, the CDR3 is TGTGCCAGCAGTCGATCACGGGACACCTACAATGAGCAGTTCTTC. Protein sequence: CASSRSRDTYNEQFF.

This clone was picked up one time. The gene calls are TRBV3-1 (or the pseudogene TRBV3-2) and TRBJ1-1; 7 bases match TRBD1. The V gene end was trimmed by 6 bases and the J gene end by 2 bases; junction bases not matched to a gene: 3. The CDR3 covers 13 residues. The germline V gene encodes CDR1 LGHDT and CDR2 YNNKEL (reference sequence). The CDR3 is CASRRQGNTEAFF. CDR3 nucleotide sequence: TGTGCCAGCAGGCGACAGGGCAACACTGAAGCTTTCTTT.

V and J are TRBV19 and TRBJ2-5; 8 bases are a match to TRBD2. With V trimmed by 5 bases and J by 0 bases, 8 bases remained unmatched. This CDR3 region has 16 residues. Germline loops: CDR1 LNHDA, CDR2 SQIVND (reference sequence). CDR3 sequence (DNA): TGTGCCAGTAGTCCCTGGACTAGCCCGAACCAAGAGACCCAGTACTTC. Translation: CASSPWTSPNQETQYF. The full variable domain, completed using reference TRBV19 and TRBJ2-5, is DGGITQSPKYLFRKEGQNVTLSCEQNLNHDAMYWYRQDPGQGLRLIYYSQIVNDFQKGDIAEGYSVSREKKESFPLTVTSAQKNPTAFYLCASSPWTSPNQETQYFGPGTRLLVL.

The chain uses TRBV14 and TRBJ1-2; no reliable D call. From germline, CDR1 is SGHDN and CDR2 FVKESK. The CDR3 runs to 13 residues. Trimming took off 4 bases at V and 8 bases at J, with 14 bases between the two ends. In nucleotides, the CDR3 is TGTGCCAGCAGCCCCTTTGAGAGGCCCGGCTACACCTTC. Translation: CASSPFERPGYTF. The full variable domain, in which reference TRBV14 and TRBJ1-2 provide the parts outside the CDR3, is EAGVTQFPSHSVIEKGQTVTLRCDPISGHDNLYWYRRVMGKEIKFLLHFVKESKQDESGMPNNRFLAERTGGTYSTLKVQPAELEDSGVYFCASSPFERPGYTFGSGTRLTVV.

This chain links TRBV5-1 with TRBJ2-5; TRBD2 matches 13 bases. CDR3 length: 18 residues. The germline CDR1 and CDR2 sequences are SGHRS and YFSETQ. The V and J ends lost 7 bases and 5 bases, in that order; junction bases with no gene match: 17. The CDR3 protein is CASPKGLAGVRGAETQYF. CDR3 bases: TGCGCCAGCCCTAAAGGACTAGCGGGAGTGAGGGGGGCGGAGACCCAGTACTTC.

The rearrangement links TRBV2 to TRBJ2-1; D might be TRBD1 (6 bases). The germline CDR1 and CDR2 sequences are SNHLY and FYNNEI. CDR3 length equals 15 residues. Trimming pared 10 bases from V and 0 bases from J, leaving 16 bases between. The CDR3, as DNA: TGTGCCATTTCCGTTACAGGGAACTCCTACAATGAGCAGTTCTTC. Amino acids: CAISVTGNSYNEQFF.

The rearrangement joins TRBV11-2 to TRBJ2-3; 7 bases fit TRBD2. CDR1 is SGHAT and CDR2 is FQNNGV in the germline V gene. This CDR3 region has 14 residues. The V gene end was trimmed by 3 bases and the J gene end by 4 bases; junction bases not matched to a gene: 4. CDR3 loop: CASSFEAGADTQYF. Written as DNA, the CDR3 is TGTGCCAGCAGCTTTGAGGCGGGAGCAGATACGCAGTATTTT.

The gene calls are TRBV11-2 and TRBJ1-1; 7 bases are shared with TRBD1. V trimming: 5 bases; J trimming: 5 bases; junction bases outside the gene matches: 14. Germline CDR1 and CDR2: SGHAT and FQNNGV. CDR3 length: 16 amino acids. The CDR3 DNA reads TGTGCCAGCAGCCTAAAATGGGGACAGCTGGGGACTGAAGCTTTCTTT. Protein sequence: CASSLKWGQLGTEAFF.

V usage is TRBV3-1 (or the pseudogene TRBV3-2) and J usage is TRBJ1-3; TRBD1 agrees at 10 bases. Trimming at V came to 2 bases and at J to 0 bases, leaving 4 bases not matched to a gene. The CDR3 is 17 residues long. Germline assignment: CDR1 LGHDT and CDR2 YNNKEL (reference sequence). CDR3 in amino acids: CASSQRQGASSGNTIYF. DNA for the CDR3: TGTGCCAGCAGCCAAAGACAGGGGGCGAGCTCTGGAAACACCATATATTTT.

The chain links TRBV2 to TRBJ2-7, with 10 positions matching TRBD1. CDR1 SNHLY and CDR2 FYNNEI come from the germline V gene. Trimming cost V 5 bases and J 4 bases; bases outside gene matches: 8. The CDR3 runs to 15 residues. CDR3 coding DNA: TGTGCCAGCAGTCGCCAGGGACAGGGGCCGTACGAGCAGTACTTC. Protein: CASSRQGQGPYEQYF.

The CDR3: CASSVEAEQYV. CDR3 DNA sequence: TGTGCCAGCAGTGTTGAGGCGGAGCAGTACGTC. The chain joins TRBV2 to TRBJ2-7; D call uncertain. Deletions cut 4 bases from V and 7 bases from J, with 8 bases between. This CDR3 is 11 amino acids long. Germline CDR1 and CDR2: SNHLY and FYNNEI.

The genes are TRBV7-9 and TRBJ2-3; TRBD1 aligns across 9 bases. J lost 1 base, V lost 3 bases, and 5 bases had no gene match. CDR1 and CDR2 (germline): SEHNR, FQNEAQ (reference sequence). The CDR3 contains 16 residues. The CDR3 here is CASSFPRTGGTDTQYF. The CDR3 DNA is TGTGCCAGCAGCTTCCCCCGGACAGGGGGCACAGATACGCAGTATTTT.

This clone was detected a few times. The chain recombines TRBV11-2 with TRBJ2-1, with 11 bases lining up with TRBD1. V was pared by 2 bases and J by 8 bases, with 5 bases of the junction left unmatched. The CDR3 runs 15 residues. Germline CDR1 reads SGHAT; CDR2 reads FQNNGV. The CDR3 DNA is TGTGCCAGCAGCTTAATGGACAGGGGGCAGGATGAGCAGTTCTTC. Amino acid sequence: CASSLMDRGQDEQFF.

Points on this clone: The same CDR3 can be traced to other DNA sequences in this sample. The rearrangement links TRBV6-2 or TRBV6-3 to TRBJ1-4, with 9 bases fitting TRBD1. The germline gives CDR1 MNHEY, CDR2 SVGEGT. J lost 7 bases, V lost 5 bases, and 5 bases had no gene match. CDR3 size: 14 residues. The DNA of the CDR3 is TGTGCCAGCAGTGCGGACAGGGGTCGTGAAAAACTGTTTTTT. Residues: CASSADRGREKLFF.

This clone was observed once. The J gene is TRBJ1-2, the V gene TRBV7-2; D call uncertain. CDR3 length: 14 amino acids. Deletions cut 5 bases from V and 0 bases from J, with 10 bases between. Germline CDR1 and CDR2: SGHTA and FQGNSA. CDR3 DNA sequence: TGTGCCAGCAGCCAGATCCTTTCTAACTATGGCTACACCTTC. As protein: CASSQILSNYGYTF.

The chain couples TRBV11-2 to TRBJ1-1; D gene ambiguous. V was clipped by 4 bases and J by 6 bases, with 12 bases between them. This CDR3 spans 13 amino acids. Germline CDR1 is SGHAT and CDR2 is FQNNGV. The CDR3 DNA reads as TGTGCCAGCAGCTCCCTGGTGGGAGCTGAAGCTTTCTTT. Residues: CASSSLVGAEAFF. Full variable domain (rest looked up from reference TRBV11-2 and TRBJ1-1): EAGVAQSPRYKIIEKRQSVAFWCNPISGHATLYWYQQILGQGPKLLIQFQNNGVVDDSQLPKDRFSAERLKGVDSTLKIQPAKLEDSAVYLCASSSLVGAEAFFGQGTRLTVV.

CDR3 in amino acids: CASSEWDRGMNTEAFF. CDR3 nucleotide sequence: TGTGCCAGCAGTGAATGGGACAGGGGGATGAACACTGAAGCTTTCTTT. The chain has TRBV6-1 and TRBJ1-1; 11 nucleotides line up with TRBD1. The germline CDR1 and CDR2 sequences are MNHNS and SASEGT. The CDR3 is 16 residues long. J lost 0 bases, V lost 2 bases, and 2 bases had no gene match.

The chain employs TRBV19 and TRBJ1-5, with D maybe TRBD1 (5 bases). This CDR3 has 14 amino acids. V lost 5 bases and J 2 bases, leaving 10 bases between the germline ends. CDR1 and CDR2 from the germline V gene are LNHDA and SQIVND (reference sequence). The chain's CDR3 is CASSDRRRNQPQHF. CDR3 nucleotide sequence: TGTGCCAGTAGTGACAGACGACGCAATCAGCCCCAGCATTTT.

The CDR3 spells CASSPLGQSTDTQYF. The CDR3 DNA reads as TGTGCCAGCAGCCCTTTAGGACAGAGCACAGATACGCAGTATTTT. This chain links TRBV3-1 (or the pseudogene TRBV3-2) with TRBJ2-3, with a tentative D call TRBD1 (6 bases). The CDR3 loop spans 15 amino acids. Germline V gives CDR1 LGHDT, CDR2 YNNKEL (reference sequence). The ends were cut back, 4 bases at V and 0 bases at J, with 11 bases in the middle.

The chain joins TRBV3-1 (or the pseudogene TRBV3-2) to TRBJ1-6, with 7 bases matching TRBD1. The CDR3 is made up of 17 amino acids. The J segment lost 4 bases and the V segment lost 4 bases, leaving 10 bases of the junction unmatched. Germline CDR1 LGHDT, CDR2 YNNKEL (reference sequence). The CDR3 region has the DNA TGTGCCAGCAGCCGGCAAACCCGGGACAGATATAATTCACCCCTCCACTTT. This codes for CASSRQTRDRYNSPLHF.

V and J are TRBV7-9 and TRBJ1-2, with TRBD1 identical over 7 bases. This CDR3 has 16 amino acids. From germline, CDR1 is SEHNR and CDR2 FQNEAQ (reference sequence). Trimming at V came to 2 bases and at J to 2 bases, leaving 8 bases not matched to a gene. The CDR3 is CASSLPRGGVNYGYTF. The CDR3 DNA follows: TGTGCCAGCAGCTTACCAAGAGGGGGCGTCAACTATGGCTACACCTTC. The full variable domain, in which reference TRBV7-9 and TRBJ1-2 provide the parts outside the CDR3, is DTGVSQNPRHKITKRGQNVTFRCDPISEHNRLYWYRQTLGQGPEFLTYFQNEAQLEKSRLLSDRFSAERPKGSFSTLEIQRTEQGDSAMYLCASSLPRGGVNYGYTFGSGTRLTVV.

The V gene is TRBV27, the J gene TRBJ2-7; 7 bases line up with TRBD1. The CDR3 extends over 14 amino acids. Germline V gene lookup returns CDR1 MNHEY and CDR2 SMNVEV (reference sequence). The J segment lost 1 base and the V segment lost 3 bases, leaving 3 bases of the junction unmatched. CDR3 in DNA: TGTGCCAGCAGTTTTTACAGGGGATCCTACGAGCAGTACTTC. Translation gives CASSFYRGSYEQYF.